This T cell receptor beta chain was observed in a study of shared clonotypes between healthy human individuals. Using immunoSEQ multiplex PCR, the repertoire was profiled, and TCRdb retains in-frame clones only, with some absent. The sample includes about 700,000 clones, around 90% of them seen just once. Germline V lookup: CDR1 MNHNS, CDR2 SASEGT. V lost 2 bases to trimming and J lost 3 bases; unmatched junction nucleotides: 7. This CDR3 contains 16 residues. Selected positively for CCR7 and CD45RO-negative, naive CD8 cells excluded terminally differentiated effector memory CD45RA+ cells. Donors were Caucasian adults residing in Nashville, Tennessee, USA. This clone was seen only once. Antigen unknown. Regarding the study as a whole: Specimens sampled were limited to blood, with tissue repertoires likely differing. Roughly 5% of naive CD4 clonotypes were shared across a handful of donors.

The rearrangement links TRBV6-1 to TRBJ2-3, with 8 bases lining up with TRBD2. Sequencing used naive CD8+ T cells sorted from blood. The TCR was taken from a man aged 25-45 years in good health. CDR3 in amino acids: CASSETSGRLTDTQYF. In nucleotides, the CDR3 is TGTGCCAGCAGTGAAACCAGCGGGAGATTGACAGATACGCAGTATTTT.